The rows below give T cell receptor beta chains drawn from one sample of a study of cytomegalovirus exposure and HLA in healthy donors. TCRdb's copy holds only in-frame clones and misses some; the assay was immunoSEQ multiplex PCR. The sample shows 110,000 to 150,000 clones, 65% to 85% of them seen only once. Sequencing was carried out using PBMCs. The receptors were gathered from a man aged 30-40 years in good health and CMV-seronegative. Both conserved end residues are part of each CDR3.

TRBJ1-3 TRBV27 CASSMTAFSGNTIYF
TRBJ1-4 TRBV10-3 CAISGQGDEKLFF
TRBJ2-3 TRBV10-3 CAISGTRQADTQYF
TRBJ1-1 TRBV5-1 CASSLVRDMNTEAFF
TRBJ1-1 TRBV30 CAWTLAQEAFF
TRBJ2-7 TRBV6-6 CASSRAGTGYEQYF
TRBJ2-7 TRBV9 CASSVGLGAYEQYF
TRBJ1-3 TRBV30 CAWDNTGANTIYF
TRBJ2-5 TRBV27 CASRRLRGETQYF
TRBJ2-7 TRBV4-1 CASSPGLEVDEQYF
TRBJ1-2 TRBV6-5 CASSYGQAVGGYTF
TRBJ2-1 TRBV14 CASSLYHGQLGDEQFF
TRBJ1-5 TRBV28 CASSSGQVSNQPQHF
TRBJ1-6 TRBV27 CASSLRGWSPLHF
TRBJ2-7 TRBV28 CASSLAGLGDSGSGAYEQYF
TRBJ2-6 TRBV27 CASTTGANVLTF
TRBJ1-3 TRBV30 CAWKRQGAGNTIYF
TRBJ2-3 TRBV19 CASGDLDTQYF
TRBJ2-7 TRBV9 CASSGGGHTPYEQYF
TRBJ2-7 TRBV5-1 CASSLVGQLLPHEQYF
TRBJ2-2 TRBV5-1 CASSAVSSGGELFF
TRBJ2-7 TRBV5-4 CASSTGRPIGEQYF
TRBJ2-1 TRBV2 CASSPIAGGYNNEQFF
TRBJ2-1 TRBV6-5 CASSYSRSSYNEQFF
TRBJ1-5 TRBV6-5 CASSYSGGDQPQHF
TRBJ1-2 TRBV5-6 CASSDPGHIYGYTF
TRBJ2-1 TRBV28 CASIPGGTVYNEQFF
TRBJ1-2 TRBV4-2 CASSQDRWRRGYGGYTF
TRBJ2-6 TRBV29-1 CSVLGADSGANGLTF
TRBJ1-2 TRBV7-8 CASSRGQLGYGYTF
TRBJ1-2 TRBV7-9 CASSLALSWNYGYTF
TRBJ1-2 TRBV2 CASSEKGGYGYTF
TRBJ1-4 TRBV2 CASSGIAGDREKLFF
TRBJ2-3 TRBV11-3 CASSPHGGTDTQYF
TRBJ1-6 TRBV18 CASSLQGDNSPLHF
TRBJ2-1 TRBV7-2 CASSLVNGVEQFF
TRBJ2-3 TRBV27 CASSPSDISGDTQYF
TRBJ1-3 TRBV7-3 CASSLGPGDPGNTIYF
TRBJ1-5 TRBV27 CASSLTGVQPQHF
TRBJ1-1 TRBV5-1 CASSLEGRSGEAFF
TRBJ1-3 TRBV6-5 CASSRDGSSGNTIYF
TRBJ2-7 TRBV7-9 CASSPPRDLTYEQYF
TRBJ1-1 TRBV6-1 CASSGTGGIHTEAFF
TRBJ2-1 TRBV5-6 CASSRLAGYEQFF
TRBJ1-6 TRBV6-5 CASSNPRDTSPLHF
TRBJ2-6 TRBV28 CASRLSTGANGLTF
TRBJ2-5 TRBV29-1 CSVGGLPSETQYF
TRBJ1-1 TRBV5-8 CASRQTGGRTEAFF
TRBJ2-4 TRBV11-2 CASSRGQENIQYF
TRBJ1-4 TRBV2 CASSPGATNEKLFF
TRBJ2-3 TRBV19 CASSIDWGVTSTDTQYF
TRBJ2-5 TRBV6-1 CASSEGRGSQETQYF
TRBJ2-1 TRBV4-1 CASSLGLGYNEQFF
TRBJ2-5 TRBV29-1 CSGTGGQGGETQYF
TRBJ2-1 TRBV30 CASRDNHAREQFF
TRBJ1-1 TRBV5-4 CASSSPGTGGNTEAFF
TRBJ1-1 TRBV6-5 CASKLRGDTEAFF
TRBJ1-2 TRBV9 CASSVVAGATGYTF
TRBJ1-1 TRBV5-1 CASSSDRLGNTEAFF